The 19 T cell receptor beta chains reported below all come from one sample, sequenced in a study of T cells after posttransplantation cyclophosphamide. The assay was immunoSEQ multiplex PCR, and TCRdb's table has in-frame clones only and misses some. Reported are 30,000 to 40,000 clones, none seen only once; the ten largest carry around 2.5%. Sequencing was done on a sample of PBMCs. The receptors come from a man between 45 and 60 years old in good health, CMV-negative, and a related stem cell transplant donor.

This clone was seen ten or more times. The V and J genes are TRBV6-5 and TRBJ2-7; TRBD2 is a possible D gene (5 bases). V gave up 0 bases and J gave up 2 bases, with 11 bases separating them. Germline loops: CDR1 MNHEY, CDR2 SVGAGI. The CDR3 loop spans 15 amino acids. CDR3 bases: TGTGCCAGCAGTTACTCTTCACTGAGGGCCTACGAGCAGTACTTC. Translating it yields CASSYSSLRAYEQYF.

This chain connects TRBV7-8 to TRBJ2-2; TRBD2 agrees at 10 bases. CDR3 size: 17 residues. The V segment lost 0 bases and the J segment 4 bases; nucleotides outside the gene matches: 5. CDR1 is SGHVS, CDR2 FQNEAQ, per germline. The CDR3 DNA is TGTGCCAGCAGCTTAGCGTTAGCGGGAGGTGGCACCGGGGAGCTGTTTTTT. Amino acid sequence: CASSLALAGGGTGELFF.

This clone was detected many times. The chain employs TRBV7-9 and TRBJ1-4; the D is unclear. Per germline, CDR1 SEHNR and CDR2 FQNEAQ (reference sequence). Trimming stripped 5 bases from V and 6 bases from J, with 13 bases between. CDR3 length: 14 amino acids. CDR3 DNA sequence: TGTGCCAGCAGCACCCCACGGACTTATGAAAAACTGTTTTTT. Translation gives CASSTPRTYEKLFF.

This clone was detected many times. The CDR3 loop is CAISGTGGSRAQETQYF. CDR3 coding DNA: TGTGCCATCAGCGGGACAGGGGGCTCAAGGGCCCAAGAGACCCAGTACTTC. This rearrangement joins TRBV10-3 to TRBJ2-5, with 12 bases lining up with TRBD1. Per the germline V gene, CDR1 is ENHRY and CDR2 is SYGVKD. The V and J ends lost 6 bases and 1 base, in that order; junction bases with no gene match: 9. CDR3 size: 17 residues.

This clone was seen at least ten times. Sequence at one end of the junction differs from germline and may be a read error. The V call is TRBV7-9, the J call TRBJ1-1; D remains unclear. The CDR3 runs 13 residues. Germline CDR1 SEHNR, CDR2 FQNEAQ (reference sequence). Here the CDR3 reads CASSLALEGEAFF. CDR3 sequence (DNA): TGTGCCAGCAGCCTAGCCCTGGAGGGTGAAGCTTTCTTT.

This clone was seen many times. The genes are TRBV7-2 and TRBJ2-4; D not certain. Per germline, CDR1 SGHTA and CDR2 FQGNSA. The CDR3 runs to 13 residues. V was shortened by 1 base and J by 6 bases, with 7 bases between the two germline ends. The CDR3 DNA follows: TGTGCCAGCAGCTTAGGACTTACAAACATTCAGTACTTC. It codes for CASSLGLTNIQYF.

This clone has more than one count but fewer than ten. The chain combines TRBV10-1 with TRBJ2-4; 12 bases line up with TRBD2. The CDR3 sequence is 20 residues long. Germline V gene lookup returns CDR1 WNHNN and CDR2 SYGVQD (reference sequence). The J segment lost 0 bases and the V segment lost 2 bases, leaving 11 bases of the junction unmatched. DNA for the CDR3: TGCGCCAGCAGTGAGGCCCCCCGACTAGCGGGAGAGGGAGCCAAAAACATTCAGTACTTC. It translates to CASSEAPRLAGEGAKNIQYF.

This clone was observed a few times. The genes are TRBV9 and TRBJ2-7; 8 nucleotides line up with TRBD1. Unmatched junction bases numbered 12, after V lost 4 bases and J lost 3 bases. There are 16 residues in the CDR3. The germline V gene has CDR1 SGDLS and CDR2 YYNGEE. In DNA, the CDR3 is TGTGCCAGCAGCCTTCAGGGGGCGGGCGCATACTACGAGCAGTACTTC. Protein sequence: CASSLQGAGAYYEQYF.

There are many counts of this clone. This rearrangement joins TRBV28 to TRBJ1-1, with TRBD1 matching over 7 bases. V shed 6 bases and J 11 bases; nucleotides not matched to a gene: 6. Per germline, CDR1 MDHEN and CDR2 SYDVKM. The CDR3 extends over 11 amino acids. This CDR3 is CASRRQGEAFF. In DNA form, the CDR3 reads TGTGCCAGCAGGCGACAGGGTGAGGCTTTCTTT.

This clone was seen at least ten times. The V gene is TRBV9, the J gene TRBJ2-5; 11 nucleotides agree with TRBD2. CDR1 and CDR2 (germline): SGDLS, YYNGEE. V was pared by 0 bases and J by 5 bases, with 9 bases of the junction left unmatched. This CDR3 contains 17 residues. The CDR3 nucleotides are TGTGCCAGCAGCGTAGGCCGGTCTAGCGGGGGGCGGGAGACCCAGTACTTC. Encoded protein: CASSVGRSSGGRETQYF.

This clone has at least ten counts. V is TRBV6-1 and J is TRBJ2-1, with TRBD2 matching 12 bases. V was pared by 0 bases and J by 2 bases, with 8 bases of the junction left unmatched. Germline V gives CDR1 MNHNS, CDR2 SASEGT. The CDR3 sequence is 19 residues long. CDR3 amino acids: CASSEASLAGGMPYNEQFF. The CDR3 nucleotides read TGTGCCAGCAGTGAAGCGAGTCTAGCGGGAGGGATGCCCTACAATGAGCAGTTCTTC.

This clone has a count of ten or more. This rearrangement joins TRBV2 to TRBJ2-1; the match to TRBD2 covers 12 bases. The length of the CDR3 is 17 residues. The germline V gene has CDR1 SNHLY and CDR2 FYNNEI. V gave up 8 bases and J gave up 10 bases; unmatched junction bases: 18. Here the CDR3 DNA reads TGTGCCAGCCTCCCGGAAACTAGCGGGGGGTTACGTCAGGAGCAGTTCTTC. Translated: CASLPETSGGLRQEQFF.

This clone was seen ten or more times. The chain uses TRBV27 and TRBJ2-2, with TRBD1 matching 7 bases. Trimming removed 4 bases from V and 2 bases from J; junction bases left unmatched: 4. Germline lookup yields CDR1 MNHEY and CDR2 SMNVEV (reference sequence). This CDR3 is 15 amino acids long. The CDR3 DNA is TGTGCCAGCAGTTCTAGGGGGCCCAACACCGGGGAGCTGTTTTTT. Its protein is CASSSRGPNTGELFF.

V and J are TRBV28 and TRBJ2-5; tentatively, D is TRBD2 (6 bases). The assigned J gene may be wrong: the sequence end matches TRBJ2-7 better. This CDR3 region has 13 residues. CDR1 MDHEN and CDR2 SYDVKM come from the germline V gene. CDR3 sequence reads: CASNTGGSYEQYF. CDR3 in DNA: TGTGCCAGTAATACAGGAGGGTCTTACGAGCAGTACTTC.

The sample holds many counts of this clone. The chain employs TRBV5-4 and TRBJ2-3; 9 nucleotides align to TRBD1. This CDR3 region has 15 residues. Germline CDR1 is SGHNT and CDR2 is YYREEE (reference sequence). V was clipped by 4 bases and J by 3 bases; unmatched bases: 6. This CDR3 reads CASSPPGTGTDTQYF. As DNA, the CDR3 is TGTGCCAGCAGCCCACCCGGGACAGGGACAGATACGCAGTATTTT.

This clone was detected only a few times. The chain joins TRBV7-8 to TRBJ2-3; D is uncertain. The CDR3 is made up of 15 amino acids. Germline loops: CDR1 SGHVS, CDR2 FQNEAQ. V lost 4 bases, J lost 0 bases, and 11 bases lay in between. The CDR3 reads CASSSEYLSTDTQYF. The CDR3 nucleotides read TGTGCCAGCAGCTCTGAGTACCTTAGCACAGATACGCAGTATTTT.

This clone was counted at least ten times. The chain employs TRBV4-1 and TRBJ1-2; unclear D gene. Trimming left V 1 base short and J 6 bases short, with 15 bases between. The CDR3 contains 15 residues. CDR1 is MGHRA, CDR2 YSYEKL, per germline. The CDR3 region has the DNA TGCGCCAGCAGCCAAGGTCGCATGGTAGTAAATGGCTACACCTTC. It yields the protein CASSQGRMVVNGYTF.

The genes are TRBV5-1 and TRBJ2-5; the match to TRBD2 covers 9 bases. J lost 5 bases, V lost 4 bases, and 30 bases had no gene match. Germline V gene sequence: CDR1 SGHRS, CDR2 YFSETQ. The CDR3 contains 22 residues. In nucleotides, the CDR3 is TGCGCCAGCAGCCCTTTAGTCCTAGCCAGCGGGGGGTACGGCCGGGCCTTCGAGACCCAGTACTTC. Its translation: CASSPLVLASGGYGRAFETQYF.

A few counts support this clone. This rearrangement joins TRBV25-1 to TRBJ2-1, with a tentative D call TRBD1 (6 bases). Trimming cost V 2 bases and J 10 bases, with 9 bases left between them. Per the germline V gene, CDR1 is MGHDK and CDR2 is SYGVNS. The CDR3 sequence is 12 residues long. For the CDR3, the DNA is TGTGCCAGCAGTGAAGGACAGACCGAGCAGTTCTTC. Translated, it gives CASSEGQTEQFF.